Each of the 10 T cell receptor beta chains below was sequenced from the same sample in a study of T cell clonality in common variable immunodeficiency. Method: immunoSEQ multiplex PCR; TCRdb's copy keeps in-frame clones and lacks some. The data list over 55,000 clones, none observed once; approximately 1.7% falls to the top ten. The sequencing input was peripheral blood mononuclear cells. The receptors come from a person aged 18-70 years in good health.

This clone came up many times. The read terminates 3 residues ahead of where the CDR3 ends, so the germline J gene completes it. V gene TRBV7-2 combines with J gene TRBJ2-1; TRBD2 agrees at 8 bases. The CDR3 length is 15 residues. V dropped 5 bases and J dropped 3; count of bases not matched to a gene: 6. Per the germline V gene, CDR1 is SGHTA and CDR2 is FQGNSA. CDR3 amino acids: CASSPTGTSYNEQFF. The sequenced part of the CDR3 DNA is TGTGCCAGCAGCCCGACGGGGACTAGCTACAATGAG.

There are many counts of this clone. The read ends 3 residues early relative to the CDR3; the germline J gene fills the gap. The chain has TRBV4-1 and TRBJ2-7; D may be TRBD2 (6 bases). Looked up from germline, CDR1 is MGHRA and CDR2 is YSYEKL. This CDR3 has 15 residues. Trimming left V 6 bases short and J 0 bases short, with 15 bases between. Partial CDR3 DNA: TGCGCCAGCAGACTCCGGGACTTTGGCTCCTACGAG. Translated: CASRLRDFGSYE. The entire CDR3 protein reads CASRLRDFGSYEQYF.

This clone was seen many times. The sequence runs out 3 residues before the end of the CDR3; the remainder is reconstructed from the germline J gene. This rearrangement joins TRBV20-1 to TRBJ1-5, with TRBD1 as a possible D gene (6 bases). Trimming pared 4 bases from V and 1 base from J, leaving 8 bases between. The CDR3 loop spans 13 amino acids. Germline V gene data show CDR1 as DFQATT and CDR2 as SNEGSKA (reference sequence). The DNA read from the CDR3 is TGCAGTGCTAACAGGGACAGCAATCAGCCC. Translated, it gives CSANRDSNQP. The full CDR3 is CSANRDSNQPQHF.

This clone came up a few times. This CDR3 is CAWDTSGGSTDTYTF. Partial CDR3 DNA: TGTGCCTGGGATACCTCTGGCGGGAGCACAGATACC. V usage is TRBV30 and J usage is TRBJ1-2, with unresolved D. With the read ending 3 residues before the CDR3 end, the germline J gene is used to fill in that end. Looked up from germline, CDR1 is GTSNPN and CDR2 is SVGIG (reference sequence). The CDR3 totals 15 residues.

This clone was seen repeatedly, ten times or more. The read halts 3 residues ahead of the CDR3 end, with the missing end drawn from the germline J gene. The gene calls are TRBV30 and TRBJ1-5; 8 nucleotides align to TRBD1. Germline V gives CDR1 GTSNPN, CDR2 SVGIG (reference sequence). This CDR3 comprises 13 residues. J was trimmed by 9 bases and V by 1 base; bases with no gene match: 5. CDR3 loop: CAWSEDRVRPQHF. The DNA read from the CDR3 is TGTGCCTGGAGTGAGGACAGGGTGAGGCCC.

This clone has at least ten counts. The read terminates 3 residues ahead of where the CDR3 ends, so the germline J gene completes it. V usage is TRBV10-3 and J usage is TRBJ2-3; 12 bases match TRBD2. Germline V lookup: CDR1 ENHRY, CDR2 SYGVKD. This CDR3 is built from 16 residues. The V gene end was trimmed by 6 bases and the J gene end by 0 bases; junction bases not matched to a gene: 4. CDR3 in amino acids: CAIRSGTSGSTDTQYF. The DNA read from the CDR3 is TGTGCCATCAGATCCGGGACTAGCGGGAGCACAGATACG.

This clone was recorded many times. The read halts 3 residues ahead of the CDR3 end, with the missing end drawn from the germline J gene. This chain uses TRBV5-6 with TRBJ2-1; a possible D gene is TRBD1 (7 bases). Trimming stripped 3 bases from V and 9 bases from J, with 13 bases between. Germline V gene lookup returns CDR1 SGHDT and CDR2 YYEEEE. This CDR3 spans 13 amino acids. The covered CDR3 bases are TGTGCCAGCAGCTCAAGCAGGGGGGCTGAG. Translated, it gives CASSSSRGAE. The whole CDR3 sequence is CASSSSRGAEQFF.

This clone was recorded many times. The read halts 3 residues ahead of the CDR3 end, with the missing end drawn from the germline J gene. The rearrangement links TRBV5-1 to TRBJ1-1, with 7 bases lining up with TRBD1. CDR1 and CDR2 from the germline V gene are SGHRS and YFSETQ. CDR3 length: 14 amino acids. J lost 5 bases, V lost 0 bases, and 4 bases had no gene match. The covered CDR3 bases are TGCGCCAGCAGCTTGGGACAGGGAGGGACTGAA. This codes for CASSLGQGGTE. The CDR3 reads in full as CASSLGQGGTEAFF.

This clone was seen many times. The CDR3 DNA, read in part, is TGCAGTGCAACGACAGGGAACACTGAA. It yields the protein CSATTGNTE. The full CDR3 protein reads CSATTGNTEAFF. V and J are TRBV20-1 and TRBJ1-1, with TRBD1 as a possible D gene (6 bases). The sequenced fragment ends 3 residues before the CDR3 boundary, so the rest is inferred from the germline J gene. Trimming took 6 bases from V and 1 from J, leaving 9 bases between them. Germline-derived CDR1 and CDR2 are DFQATT and SNEGSKA (reference sequence). This CDR3 region has 12 residues.

This clone was seen ten or more times. The sequenced fragment ends 3 residues before the CDR3 boundary, so the rest is inferred from the germline J gene. Distinct nucleotide sequences in the sample also encode this CDR3. The gene calls are TRBV5-4 and TRBJ2-3; maybe TRBD2 (6 bases). Trimming removed 2 bases from V and 0 bases from J, with 10 bases in between. Per the germline V gene, CDR1 is SGHNT and CDR2 is YYREEE (reference sequence). The CDR3 consists of 15 residues. CDR3 protein: CASSLGGASTDTQYF. The sequenced CDR3 bases are TGTGCCAGCAGCTTAGGAGGGGCCAGCACAGATACG.